This TCR beta chain was sequenced in a study of cytomegalovirus exposure and HLA in healthy donors (dated by TCRdb to about 2017). About the investigation overall: In an earlier analysis of fewer than 750 of the donors, 276 Gb of sequence data and 90 million to 120 million unique TCR beta sequences from about 179 million T cells were reported. Approximately 300 gigabases of sequencing data and 70 million to 95 million unique TCR sequences made up an early release that covered approximately 650 HLA-typed donors. Among the roughly 390 genotyped donors, around 79% belonged to the genetic ancestry cluster associated with self-reported Caucasian donors. The study was designed to test whether signatures of past pathogen exposure could be identified by cataloging public T cell receptors. The T cell repertoires of around 730 subjects were profiled by immunosequencing and related to cytomegalovirus serostatus. Along with the approximately 670-subject first cohort, a separate validation cohort of over a hundred different subjects was used. The study combined high-throughput TCR immunosequencing, statistical association of individual TCRs with disease status, and machine learning to predict cytomegalovirus infection status. A later analysis re-examined previously published TCR beta repertoires from over 500 donors and added high-resolution HLA genotyping to investigate patterns of TCR occurrence. In the later analysis, no new phenotypic data were used to find candidate immune exposures; instead, reliance was placed on TCR beta sequences and their occurrence across donors. In an earlier analysis of 500 to 650 of the donors, high-throughput TCR beta sequencing was used to judge whether each TCR beta V gene segment behaved as functional or pseudogenic. Alongside the repertoire data, information on donor age, sex, ethnicity and CMV serostatus was compiled. A later genetic analysis took genome-wide SNP genotypes for about 55% of the roughly 700 donors and used that subset as a discovery cohort. Every discovery cohort repertoire had been produced on one sequencing platform. HLA typing covered class I and class II loci at four-digit resolution. The number of donors typed differed by locus, with 629-630 for A, B, C, DRB1 and DQB1, around 500 for DQA1, 606 for DPA1, and some 440 for DPB1. Four to six DR-DQ haplotypes were handled as single units for association and clustering because linkage in the cohort was strong. Among a few hundred genotyped donors of the cohort, an average of approximately 240,000 unique TCR beta nucleotide sequences were sequenced per donor, approximately 20% of them non-productive. General findings and caveats noted by the study authors: This cohort had only TCR beta chains sequenced, and the lack of alpha or paired-chain data limited which features could be detected. Roughly uniform sequencing depth across donors was assumed in presence/absence analyses, although this assumption may not hold. A later analysis reported that several top co-occurrence clusters appeared linked to parvovirus B19, influenza, CMV and Epstein-Barr virus. Immune exposure information for the cohort was limited to CMV serostatus. A cluster of highly shared sequence variants was judged likely to represent a technical artifact of the sequencing pipeline. A further reported finding was that TCR beta sequences accurately predicted the HLA-A and HLA-B alleles for most subjects in the first cohort. The authors suggested that the approach could potentially be extended to other disease states and immunological phenotypes. Because HLA typing was unavailable for some donors at each locus, only the typed subset was used in association tests. The 87-base-pair reads could not distinguish some IMGT-functional V segments, including TRBV6-2 and TRBV6-3, so those segments were excluded. Because counts were too low, 15 or so rarely observed V segments, including chromosome 9 orphons, were excluded from the earlier analysis of roughly 580 of the donors. Compared with equally common non-associated chains, HLA-associated TCR beta chains in a later analysis were more clonally expanded and had lower generation probabilities. While some public TCRs were present in many individuals, most TCR sequences turned up only very rarely across donors. Compared with the 666-donor mean, donors in an Asian-associated ancestry cluster had fewer N-insertions in productive TCRs, according to a later genetic analysis. Three of the identified cytomegalovirus-associated TCR beta chains were confirmed in vitro to be specific for cytomegalovirus antigens. The study gave a list of 150 to 200 TCR beta chains associated with cytomegalovirus. Linkage disequilibrium might explain the correlated functional status among segregating V segments, but an unknown experimental factor could not be excluded. Specific HLA alleles were associated with 15,000 to 20,000 TCR beta sequences at a false discovery rate of 0.05 in a later analysis. Most CMV-associated TCR beta chains appeared to be HLA-restricted in a later analysis, and the HLA associations seemed to be driven largely by CMV exposure. Broadly in line with IMGT annotations, most TCR beta V segments showed up in productive rearrangements about 87% or about 30% of the time in an earlier analysis of a few hundred of the donors. The classifier was reported to diagnose cytomegalovirus status with high specificity and sensitivity in both the original and validation cohorts. According to a later analysis, TCR association rates differed among HLA loci, with DRB1 alleles showing the most associated TCRs and HLA-C alleles showing the fewest. A later genetic analysis associated a missense DCLRE1C variant with V-gene and J-gene trimming of TCR beta chains, and an independent cohort replicated the association. Assigning TCR associations to individual alleles was difficult when HLA alleles, especially DR and DQ, strongly co-occurred.

CDR1 and CDR2 (LNHDA, SQIVND) derive from the germline V gene (reference sequence). The germline ends are 3 bases apart after V is trimmed by 2 bases and J by 4 bases. From the cysteine through the phenylalanine, the CDR3 covers 12 amino acids. The CDR3 DNA has 36 bases and is translated from base 1. Of note for this clone: What this receptor recognizes is not known.

The library was obtained by the immunoSEQ multiplex PCR assay. For the multiplex PCR, a mixture combining 60 forward primers for TCR Vbeta segments and 13 reverse primers for TCR Jbeta segments was used. The CDR3 region of rearranged TCR beta genes was amplified from genomic DNA with a multiplex PCR assay. Amplified TCR beta libraries were sequenced as 87-base-pair reads on the Illumina HiSeq System. The source study handled its data this way. In a later analysis, tens of millions of unique TCR beta chains were counted across the 690 or so repertoires, and roughly 10 million of these chains were shared by at least two donors. Raw reads were error-corrected and collapsed into unique sequences by a nearest-neighbor algorithm in which closely related sequences were merged to remove PCR and sequencing errors. V, D and J gene segments were assigned by aligning CDR3 sequences to IMGT reference sequences. For a sequence to be retained, at least a six-nucleotide match to both a V gene segment and a J gene segment was required. Rearrangements were classified as productive when the CDR3 lacked stop codons and remained in frame with V and J, and all other rearrangements were classified as non-productive. Following IMGT convention, CDR3 was defined as the stretch from the second conserved V-encoded cysteine to the conserved J-encoded phenylalanine. Sequences without an unambiguous match to a single V gene segment were excluded from the earlier analysis of about 640 of the donors. An earlier analysis of approximately 590 of the donors called V segments functional above 56.7% productive rearrangements and segregating when the between-donor standard deviation exceeded 5%. A statistical classification framework was built for diagnosing cytomegalovirus status from the catalog of TCR beta chain sequences. In a later analysis, TCR nucleotide sequences were compared against IMGT/GENE-DB human TR gene sequences so that V and J genes could be assigned. In a later analysis, CDR3 sequences and most-parsimonious VDJ recombination scenarios were assigned using the TCRdist pipeline. In a later analysis, each TCR beta chain was defined by its CDR3 amino acid sequence together with its V-gene family, and reads without a unique V-gene family were excluded. In a later analysis, a few hundred highly shared, low-generation-probability nucleotide sequences were removed to address suspected cross-contamination and a sequencing artifact. For each public chain, a later analysis derived a clonal expansion index from normalized ranks of inferred template counts within each repertoire. A later analysis computed generation probabilities with a VDJ recombination model fitted to out-of-frame rearrangements, and checked the results against IGoR. In a later analysis, hypergeometric tests were used to score TCR-TCR, TCR-HLA and TCR-CMV co-occurrence, with a repertoire-size bias correction applied to TCR pairs. False discovery rates were estimated in a later analysis by permuting HLA or CMV assignments 20 times. A later analysis grouped co-occurring TCRs with DBSCAN, adding TCRdist sequence similarity when clustering within HLA-allele-positive subsets. Repertoires with fewer than 30,000 or more than 120,000 public chains were left out of co-occurrence clustering, as were five repertoires with anomalous nucleotide sharing. Entries here come from immuneACCESS through TCRdb and include only in-frame sequences with V and J called. Some clones fail to appear in such tables; in the studies checked, an unresolved V gene covers under half of the shortfall, and the cause of the remainder is unknown. The V and J calls and the clone size are those of that table, but D and trimming were determined from the DNA. In this sample's table one finds 140,000 to 150,000 clones. About 0.96% of the sample goes to the ten largest clones.

The cohort comprised under 700 healthy bone marrow donors. At the time of sampling, all cohort members were nominally healthy, though unrecorded immune exposures were likely present. The donor tested CMV seronegative, placing the donor among the 350 or so seronegative members of the cohort. A peripheral blood sample was provided by each donor, and peripheral blood mononuclear cells were used for TCR beta sequencing. The Qiagen DNeasy Blood Extraction Kit was used to extract genomic DNA from the blood cell samples. Sequencing input: PBMCs. The rearrangement combines TRBV19 with TRBJ2-1, with the D gene call left open. The TCR originated in a male donor in good health and CMV-seronegative. At the DNA level, the sequence is TGTGCCAGTAGTATAACTTACAATGAGCAGTTCTTC. It codes for CASSITYNEQFF.